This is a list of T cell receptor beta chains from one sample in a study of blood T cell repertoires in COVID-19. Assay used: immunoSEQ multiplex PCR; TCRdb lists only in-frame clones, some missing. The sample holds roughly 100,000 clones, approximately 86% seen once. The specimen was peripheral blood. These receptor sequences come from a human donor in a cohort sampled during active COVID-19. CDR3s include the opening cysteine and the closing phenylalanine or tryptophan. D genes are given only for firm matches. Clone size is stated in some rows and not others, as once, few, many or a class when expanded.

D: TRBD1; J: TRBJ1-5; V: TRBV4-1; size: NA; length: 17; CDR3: CASSQWDRGGGNQPQHF; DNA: TGCGCCAGCAGCCAATGGGACAGGGGCGGAGGCAATCAGCCCCAGCATTTT
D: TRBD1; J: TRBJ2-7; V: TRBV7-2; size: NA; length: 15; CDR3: CASSLGDRGSYEQYF; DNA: TGTGCCAGCAGCTTAGGGGACAGGGGATCCTACGAGCAGTACTTC
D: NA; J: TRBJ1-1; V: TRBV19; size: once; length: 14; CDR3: CASSTGHSNTEAFF; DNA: TGTGCCAGTAGTACGGGACACTCGAACACTGAAGCTTTCTTT
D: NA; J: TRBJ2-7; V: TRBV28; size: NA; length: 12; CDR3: CASSTTAYEQYF; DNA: TGTGCCAGCAGTACGACAGCGTACGAGCAGTACTTC
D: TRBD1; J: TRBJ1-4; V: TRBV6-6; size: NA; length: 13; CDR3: CASSYTGDEKLFF; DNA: TGTGCCAGCAGTTACACAGGGGACGAAAAACTGTTTTTT
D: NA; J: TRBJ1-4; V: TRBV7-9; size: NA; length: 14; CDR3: CASSFGLSGEKLFF; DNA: TGTGCCAGCAGCTTCGGGTTGTCGGGAGAAAAACTGTTTTTT
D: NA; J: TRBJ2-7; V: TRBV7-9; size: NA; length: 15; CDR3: CASSTRGGPQYEQYF; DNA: TGTGCCAGCAGCACCCGAGGAGGTCCTCAATACGAGCAGTACTTC
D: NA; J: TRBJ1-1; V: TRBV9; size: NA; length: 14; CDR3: CASSVVTGNTEAFF; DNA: TGTGCCAGCAGCGTAGTGACAGGGAACACTGAAGCTTTCTTT
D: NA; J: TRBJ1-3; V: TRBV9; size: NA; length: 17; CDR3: CASSDNRGRDTGNTIYF; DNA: TGTGCCAGCAGCGATAATAGGGGGAGGGACACTGGAAACACCATATATTTT
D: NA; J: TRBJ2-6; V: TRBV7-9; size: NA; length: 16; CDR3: CASRSRGYSGANVLTF; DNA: TGTGCCAGCAGGAGCCGAGGCTACTCTGGGGCCAACGTCCTGACTTTC
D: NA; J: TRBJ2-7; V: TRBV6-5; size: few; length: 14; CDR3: CASSYSGAGDEQYF; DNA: TGTGCCAGCAGTTACTCGGGGGCAGGGGACGAGCAGTACTTC
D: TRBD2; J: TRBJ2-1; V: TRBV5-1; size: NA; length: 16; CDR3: CASSPRTSGRQNEQFF; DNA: TGCGCCAGCAGCCCCCGGACTAGCGGGAGACAGAATGAGCAGTTCTTC
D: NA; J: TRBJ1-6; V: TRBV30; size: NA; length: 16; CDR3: CAWSVRESSYNSPLHF; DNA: TGTGCCTGGAGTGTACGGGAGAGCTCCTATAATTCACCCCTCCACTTT
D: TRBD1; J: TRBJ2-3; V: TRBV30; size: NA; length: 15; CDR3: CACLRDRGFTDTQYF; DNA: TGTGCCTGCCTTAGGGACAGGGGCTTCACAGATACGCAGTATTTT
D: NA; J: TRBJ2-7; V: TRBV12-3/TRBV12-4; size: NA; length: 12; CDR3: CASSFGLYEQYF; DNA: TGTGCCAGCAGTTTCGGTTTGTACGAGCAGTACTTC
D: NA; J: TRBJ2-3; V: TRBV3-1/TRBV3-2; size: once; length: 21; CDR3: CASSLPGEAGKAIRYTDTQYF; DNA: TGTGCCAGCAGCCTCCCCGGTGAGGCGGGAAAAGCGATTCGTTACACAGATACGCAGTATTTT
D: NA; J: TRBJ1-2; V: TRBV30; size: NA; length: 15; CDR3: CAWSVVPRAGGGYTF; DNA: TGTGCCTGGAGTGTAGTGCCCAGGGCGGGAGGGGGCTACACCTTC
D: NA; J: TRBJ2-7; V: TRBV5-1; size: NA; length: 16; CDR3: CASSTGGGESHGEQYF; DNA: TGCGCCAGCAGCACGGGCGGAGGGGAATCTCATGGGGAGCAGTACTTC
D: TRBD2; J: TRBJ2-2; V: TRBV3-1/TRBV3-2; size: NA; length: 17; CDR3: CASSPELAGVLTGELFF; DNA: TGTGCCAGCAGCCCAGAACTAGCGGGGGTCCTCACCGGGGAGCTGTTTTTT
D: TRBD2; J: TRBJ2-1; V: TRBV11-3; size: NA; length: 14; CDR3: CASSLAGGRDEQFF; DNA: TGTGCCAGCAGCTTAGCCGGAGGGAGGGATGAGCAGTTCTTC
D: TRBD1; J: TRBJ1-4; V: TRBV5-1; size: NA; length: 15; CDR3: CASSSQGATNEKLFF; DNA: TGCGCCAGCAGCTCACAGGGGGCAACTAATGAAAAACTGTTTTTT
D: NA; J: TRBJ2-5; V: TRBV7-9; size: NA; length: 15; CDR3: CASSFPRREQETQYF; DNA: TGTGCCAGCAGCTTCCCCCGACGGGAACAAGAGACCCAGTACTTC
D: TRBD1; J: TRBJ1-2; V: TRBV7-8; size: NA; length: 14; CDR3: CASSLGQAPYGYTF; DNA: TGTGCCAGCAGCCTAGGACAGGCCCCCTATGGCTACACCTTC
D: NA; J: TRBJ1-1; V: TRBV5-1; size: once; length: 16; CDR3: CASTRVSLGMNTEAFF; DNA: TGCGCCAGCACCAGGGTTTCTCTGGGAATGAACACTGAAGCTTTCTTT
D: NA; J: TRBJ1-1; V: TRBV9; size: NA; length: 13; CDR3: CASSVQGGTEAFF; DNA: TGTGCCAGCAGCGTCCAGGGTGGCACTGAAGCTTTCTTT
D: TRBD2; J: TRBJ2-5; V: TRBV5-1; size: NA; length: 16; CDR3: CASSLEPSGGAETQYF; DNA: TGCGCCAGCAGCTTGGAGCCTAGCGGGGGGGCAGAGACCCAGTACTTC
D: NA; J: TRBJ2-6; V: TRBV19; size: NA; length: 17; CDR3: CASSIAGLISGANVLTF; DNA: TGTGCCAGTAGTATAGCGGGACTCATCTCTGGGGCCAACGTCCTGACTTTC
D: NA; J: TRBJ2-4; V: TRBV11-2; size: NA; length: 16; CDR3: CASSLRGSGTKNIQYF; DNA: TGTGCCAGCAGCTTAAGGGGCTCAGGAACCAAAAACATTCAGTACTTC
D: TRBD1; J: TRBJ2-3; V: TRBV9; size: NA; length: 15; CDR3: CASSVGTGGLDTQYF; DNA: TGTGCCAGCAGCGTTGGGACAGGGGGCTTAGATACGCAGTATTTT
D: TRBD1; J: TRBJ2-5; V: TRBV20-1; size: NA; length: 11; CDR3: CSGGGRETQYF; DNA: TGCAGTGGAGGGGGCAGGGAGACCCAGTACTTC
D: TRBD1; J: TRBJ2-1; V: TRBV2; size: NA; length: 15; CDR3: CASSGRDRGRNEQFF; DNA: TGTGCCAGCAGTGGCCGGGACAGGGGGCGAAATGAGCAGTTCTTC
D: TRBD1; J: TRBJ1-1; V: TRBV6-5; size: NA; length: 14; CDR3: CASTADRVKTEAFF; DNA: TGTGCCAGCACCGCGGACAGGGTGAAGACTGAAGCTTTCTTT
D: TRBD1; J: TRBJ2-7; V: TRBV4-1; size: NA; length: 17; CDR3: CASSQLPQGVFPYEQYF; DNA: TGCGCCAGCAGCCAACTCCCACAGGGGGTATTTCCCTACGAGCAGTACTTC
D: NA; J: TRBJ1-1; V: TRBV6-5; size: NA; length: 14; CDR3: CASSYIAGYTEAFF; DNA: TGTGCCAGCAGTTACATAGCAGGGTACACTGAAGCTTTCTTT
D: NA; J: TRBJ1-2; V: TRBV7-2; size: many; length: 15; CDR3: CASSLARFEGYGYTF; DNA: TGTGCCAGCAGCTTAGCCAGATTCGAGGGCTATGGCTACACCTTC
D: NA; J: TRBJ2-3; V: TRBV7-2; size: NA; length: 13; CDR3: CASSPLATDTQYF; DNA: TGTGCCAGCAGCCCCCTGGCCACAGATACGCAGTATTTT
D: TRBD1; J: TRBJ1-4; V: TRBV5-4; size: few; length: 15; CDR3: CASSLGQGFGEKLFF; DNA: TGTGCCAGCAGCTTGGGACAGGGGTTTGGGGAAAAACTGTTTTTT
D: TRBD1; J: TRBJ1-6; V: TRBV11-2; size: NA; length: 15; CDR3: CASSFSGTGQSPLHF; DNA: TGTGCCAGCAGCTTTTCCGGGACAGGACAATCACCCCTCCACTTT
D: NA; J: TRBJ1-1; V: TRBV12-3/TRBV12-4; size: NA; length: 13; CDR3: CASSFDMNTEAFF; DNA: TGTGCCAGCAGTTTCGACATGAACACTGAAGCTTTCTTT
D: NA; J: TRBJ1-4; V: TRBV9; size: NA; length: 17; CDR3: CASSPQGTLADNEKLFF; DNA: TGTGCCAGCAGCCCGCAGGGAACACTGGCGGATAATGAAAAACTGTTTTTT
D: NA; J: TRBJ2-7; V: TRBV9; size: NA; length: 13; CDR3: CASSPWGEREQYF; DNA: TGTGCCAGCAGCCCCTGGGGGGAGAGGGAGCAGTACTTC
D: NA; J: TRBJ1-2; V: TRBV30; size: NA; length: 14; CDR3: CAWSLYRVNYGYTF; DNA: TGTGCCTGGAGTCTTTACAGGGTGAACTATGGCTACACCTTC
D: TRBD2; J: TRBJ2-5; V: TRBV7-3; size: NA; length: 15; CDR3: CASSFRAGGPETQYF; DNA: TGTGCCAGCAGTTTTCGAGCGGGGGGGCCAGAGACCCAGTACTTC
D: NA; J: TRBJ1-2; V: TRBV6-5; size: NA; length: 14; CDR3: CASSLRIGGYGYTF; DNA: TGTGCCAGCAGTCTTCGGATCGGAGGCTATGGCTACACCTTC
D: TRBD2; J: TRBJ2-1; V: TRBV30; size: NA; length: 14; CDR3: CAWRGLAGGDEQFF; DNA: TGTGCCTGGAGGGGACTAGCGGGAGGGGATGAGCAGTTCTTC
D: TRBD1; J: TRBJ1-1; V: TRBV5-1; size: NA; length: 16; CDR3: CASSFRTGGIGTEAFF; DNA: TGCGCCAGCAGCTTTAGGACAGGGGGCATAGGAACTGAAGCTTTCTTT
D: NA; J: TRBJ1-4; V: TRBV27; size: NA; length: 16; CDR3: CASSRLSGASNEKLFF; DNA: TGTGCCAGCAGTCGATTATCAGGGGCAAGTAATGAAAAACTGTTTTTT